These 20 T cell receptor beta chains were sequenced from one sample in a study of graft-versus-host responses after intestinal transplantation. The protocol was immunoSEQ multiplex PCR, while the TCRdb copy is restricted to in-frame clones and leaves out a portion. This sample has more than 100,000 clones, with 90% to 95% found just once. These receptors have no identified antigens. Sequences were derived from unstimulated CD4+ T cells sorted from spleen or lymph node cells, sampled before intestinal transplant. These receptors all stem from a human donor who received an intestinal transplant.

This chain connects TRBV18 to TRBJ2-4; D remains unclear. This CDR3 comprises 14 residues. Germline assignment: CDR1 KGHSH and CDR2 LQKENI. Trimming stripped 3 bases from V and 1 base from J, with 7 bases between. For the CDR3, the DNA is TGTGCCAGCTCACCGTTTAAGGCCAAAAACATTCAGTACTTC. Protein: CASSPFKAKNIQYF. The whole variable domain, filled in from reference TRBV18 and TRBJ2-4, reads NAGVMQNPRHLVRRRGQEARLRCSPMKGHSHVYWYRQLPEEGLKFMVYLQKENIIDESGMPKERFSAEFPKEGPSILRIQQVVRGDSAAYFCASSPFKAKNIQYFGAGTRLSVL.

V is TRBV5-1 and J is TRBJ2-5; D is unresolved. Germline-derived CDR1 and CDR2 are SGHRS and YFSETQ. The ends were cut back, 7 bases at V and 2 bases at J, with 12 bases in the middle. This CDR3 region has 13 residues. DNA for the CDR3: TGCGCCAGCCGTAGGGTTGATCAAGAGACCCAGTACTTC. This gives the protein CASRRVDQETQYF.

This chain connects TRBV6-1 to TRBJ1-2; D is unclear. V was clipped by 5 bases and J by 2 bases, with 12 bases between them. CDR1 is MNHNS and CDR2 is SASEGT in the germline V gene. This CDR3 has 14 residues. In nucleotides, the CDR3 is TGTGCCAGCAGTTGGGTTGGCGCCAACTATGGCTACACCTTC. Protein product: CASSWVGANYGYTF.

CDR3 sequence (DNA): TGTGCCAGCAGCCAAGCCGGGACAGGGCTCGCCTATGGCTACACCTTC. The encoded protein is CASSQAGTGLAYGYTF. V usage is TRBV4-2 and J usage is TRBJ1-2; 9 nucleotides align to TRBD1. The CDR3 spans 16 residues. CDR1 and CDR2 from the germline V gene are LGHNA and YNFKEQ. Trimming removed 1 base from V and 4 bases from J; junction bases left unmatched: 7.

The chain combines TRBV5-4 with TRBJ1-2; D is uncertain. The CDR3 totals 14 residues. Germline lookup yields CDR1 SGHNT and CDR2 YYREEE (reference sequence). Trimming pared 1 base from V and 6 bases from J, leaving 13 bases between. The CDR3 is CASSLYLWKNGYTF. The CDR3 DNA is TGTGCCAGCAGCTTGTATCTGTGGAAGAATGGCTACACCTTC.

The CDR3 spells CAWSLAAEQFF. Here the CDR3 DNA reads TGTGCCTGGAGTTTGGCGGCTGAGCAGTTCTTC. The J gene is TRBJ2-1, the V gene TRBV30, with D unresolved. Germline V gene data show CDR1 as GTSNPN and CDR2 as SVGIG (reference sequence). The CDR3 has 11 residues. Deletions cut 2 bases from V and 9 bases from J, with 8 bases between. The entire variable domain, with the rest obtained from reference TRBV30 and TRBJ2-1, is as follows: SQTIHQWPATLVQPVGSPLSLECTVEGTSNPNLYWYRQAAGRGLQLLFYSVGIGQISSEVPQNLSASRPQDRQFILSSKKLLLSDSGFYLCAWSLAAEQFFGPGTRLTVL.

The chain links TRBV9 to TRBJ2-7, with 13 bases that match TRBD2. CDR1 SGDLS and CDR2 YYNGEE come from the germline V gene. After removal of 4 bases from V and 5 bases from J, the junction contained 15 bases not matched to a gene. This CDR3 is built from 18 residues. The CDR3 nucleotides read TGTGCCAGCAGCCCCCATCACCAGGGACTAGCGGGAAAGAACGAGCAGTACTTC. Amino acid sequence: CASSPHHQGLAGKNEQYF.

The chain uses TRBV28 and TRBJ1-5; D uncertain. Germline lookup yields CDR1 MDHEN and CDR2 SYDVKM. V lost 6 bases and J lost 2, with 14 bases in between. This CDR3 is 15 amino acids long. This chain's CDR3 is CASSMGLRGNQPQHF. The CDR3 DNA reads as TGTGCCAGCAGCATGGGTCTCCGGGGCAATCAGCCCCAGCATTTT.

The chain carries TRBV30 and TRBJ2-3; the match to TRBD2 covers 9 bases. CDR1 and CDR2 from the germline V gene are GTSNPN and SVGIG (reference sequence). The length of the CDR3 is 14 residues. After removal of 5 bases from V and 5 bases from J, the junction contained 8 bases not matched to a gene. The CDR3 loop is CAWGVSGSGDTQYF. For the CDR3, the DNA is TGTGCCTGGGGGGTTAGCGGGAGTGGAGATACGCAGTATTTT.

The V gene is TRBV9, the J gene TRBJ1-2; D not resolved. V was trimmed by 3 bases and J by 2 bases, leaving 20 bases between them. CDR1 is SGDLS and CDR2 is YYNGEE in the germline V gene. The CDR3 is 17 amino acids. CDR3 DNA sequence: TGTGCCAGCAGCGGGCCCCCCTGGGTTGGGGTCAACTATGGCTACACCTTC. This codes for CASSGPPWVGVNYGYTF.

This clone has only one observation. The chain couples TRBV7-9 to TRBJ1-2; the match to TRBD1 covers 7 bases. The ends lost 10 bases at V and 2 bases at J; junction bases unmatched: 13. This CDR3 has 15 residues. Germline loops: CDR1 SEHNR, CDR2 FQNEAQ (reference sequence). The chain's CDR3 is CATRDSARPNYGYTF. The CDR3 coding sequence is TGTGCCACACGGGACAGCGCCCGCCCCAACTATGGCTACACCTTC. The whole variable domain, filled in from reference TRBV7-9 and TRBJ1-2, reads DTGVSQNPRHKITKRGQNVTFRCDPISEHNRLYWYRQTLGQGPEFLTYFQNEAQLEKSRLLSDRFSAERPKGSFSTLEIQRTEQGDSAMYLCATRDSARPNYGYTFGSGTRLTVV.

This chain uses TRBV28 with TRBJ1-5; D is unresolved. The V gene's germline CDR1 is MDHEN and CDR2 SYDVKM. V dropped 7 bases and J dropped 6 bases, with 16 bases sitting between them. The CDR3 loop spans 14 amino acids. The CDR3 reads CASTNDAGVQPQHF. The CDR3 region has the DNA TGTGCCAGCACCAATGACGCTGGGGTTCAGCCCCAGCATTTT.

CDR3 amino acids: CASSFRTGDGYTF. The DNA for the CDR3 is TGTGCCAGCAGCTTCCGGACAGGGGATGGCTACACCTTC. The chain links TRBV7-3 to TRBJ1-2, with 9 bases matching TRBD1. The CDR3 extends over 13 amino acids. V was clipped by 3 bases and J by 6 bases; unmatched bases: 2. Germline-derived CDR1 and CDR2 are SGHTA and FQGTGA.

The CDR3, as DNA: TGTGCCAGCAGTAACCAGGCGGATACGCAGTATTTT. This codes for CASSNQADTQYF. The chain couples TRBV27 to TRBJ2-3; D is ambiguous. Germline CDR1 is MNHEY and CDR2 is SMNVEV (reference sequence). V lost 5 bases to trimming and J lost 6 bases, with 9 bases between them. This CDR3 spans 12 amino acids.

The chain uses TRBV6-6 and TRBJ2-7; no clear D gene. Germline V lookup: CDR1 MNHNY, CDR2 SVGAGI (reference sequence). The CDR3 spans 11 residues. Trimming took 8 bases from V and 0 from J, leaving 5 bases between them. The CDR3 DNA follows: TGTGCCAGCCAGAGCTCCTACGAGCAGTACTTC. Translated: CASQSSYEQYF.

The chain has TRBV7-2 and TRBJ2-2; D perhaps matches TRBD2 (6 bases). V was shortened by 5 bases and J by 4 bases, with 20 bases between the two germline ends. Germline V gene data show CDR1 as SGHTA and CDR2 as FQGNSA. This CDR3 has 17 amino acids. CDR3 nucleotide sequence: TGTGCCAGCAGCAAGGCCCAGGTGCGGGGACCCACCGGGGAGCTGTTTTTT. Amino acid sequence: CASSKAQVRGPTGELFF.

The CDR3 spells CASPPPGDLNPSTDTQYF. The CDR3 coding sequence is TGTGCCAGTCCTCCCCCCGGGGACTTAAATCCTAGCACAGATACGCAGTATTTT. This chain links TRBV19 with TRBJ2-3; tentatively, D is TRBD2 (6 bases). The germline CDR1 and CDR2 sequences are LNHDA and SQIVND (reference sequence). Between the trimmed V and J ends, which lost 8 bases and 0 bases, there was a span of 24 bases. CDR3 length: 18 residues.

The count of this clone is one. The chain employs TRBV5-1 and TRBJ2-1, with a tentative D call TRBD1 (5 bases). CDR3 size: 14 residues. Germline V CDR1 and CDR2: SGHRS, YFSETQ. V gave up 0 bases and J gave up 5 bases, with 9 bases separating them. The chain's CDR3 is CASSLGQGHNEQFF. In DNA, the CDR3 is TGCGCCAGCAGCTTGGGGCAGGGCCACAATGAGCAGTTCTTC.

The J gene is TRBJ2-1, the V gene TRBV6-5; D is perhaps TRBD2 (5 bases). Trimming removed 0 bases at V and 2 bases at J, with 8 bases between. Looked up from germline, CDR1 is MNHEY and CDR2 is SVGAGI. This CDR3 comprises 15 residues. This CDR3 reads CASSYSQLAYNEQFF. CDR3 in DNA: TGTGCCAGCAGTTACTCTCAACTAGCCTACAATGAGCAGTTCTTC.

The rearrangement uses TRBV5-1 and TRBJ1-6, with a tentative D call TRBD1 (5 bases). The CDR3 is 15 amino acids. V was trimmed by 4 bases and J by 7 bases, leaving 15 bases between them. CDR1 and CDR2 (germline): SGHRS, YFSETQ. This CDR3 is CASSRAGTANSPLHF. The CDR3 nucleotides are TGCGCCAGCAGCCGAGCAGGGACCGCGAATTCACCCCTCCACTTT.